The 14 T cell receptor beta chains listed next were all sequenced from one sample in a study of T cell responses to AZD1222 COVID-19 vaccine. Assay: immunoSEQ multiplex PCR; the TCRdb copy retains only in-frame clones and omits some. The table has over 110,000 clones, 85% to 95% seen once. The sample here was peripheral blood, taken on day 0 of AZD1222 vaccination. These receptors were collected from an adult in good health.

The chain has TRBV19 and TRBJ1-5; no firm D call. This CDR3 spans 15 amino acids. The germline gives CDR1 LNHDA, CDR2 SQIVND (reference sequence). V lost 9 bases to trimming and J lost 3 bases, with 18 bases between them. The CDR3 reads CASTMVRGVNQPQHF. The CDR3 DNA sequence: TGTGCCAGCACGATGGTCCGAGGAGTCAATCAGCCCCAGCATTTT. The entire variable domain, with the rest obtained from reference TRBV19 and TRBJ1-5, is as follows: DGGITQSPKYLFRKEGQNVTLSCEQNLNHDAMYWYRQDPGQGLRLIYYSQIVNDFQKGDIAEGYSVSREKKESFPLTVTSAQKNPTAFYLCASTMVRGVNQPQHFGDGTRLSIL.

The genes are TRBV7-2 and TRBJ2-3; the D call may be TRBD1 or TRBD2 (5 bases each). Per germline, CDR1 SGHTA and CDR2 FQGNSA. The CDR3 has 15 residues. Trimming cost V 2 bases and J 4 bases, with 13 bases left between them. CDR3 DNA sequence: TGTGCCAGCAGCTTATTGGGGGTAGCGTCAGATACGCAGTATTTT. Residues: CASSLLGVASDTQYF. The whole variable domain, filled in from reference TRBV7-2 and TRBJ2-3, reads GAGVSQSPSNKVTEKGKDVELRCDPISGHTALYWYRQSLGQGLEFLIYFQGNSAPDKSGLPSDRFSAERTGGSVSTLTIQRTQQEDSAVYLCASSLLGVASDTQYFGPGTRLTVL.

The V call is TRBV6-5, the J call TRBJ2-5; D possibly uses TRBD1 or TRBD2 (5 bases each). With 2 bases removed from V and 5 bases from J, the gap between germline ends came to 15 bases. CDR1 and CDR2 from the germline V gene are MNHEY and SVGAGI. The CDR3 has 15 residues. The CDR3 nucleotides read TGTGCCAGCAGTTACACTCAGGGAGCCGGGGAGACCCAGTACTTC. Encoded protein: CASSYTQGAGETQYF.

This rearrangement joins TRBV6-2 or TRBV6-3 to TRBJ2-7; perhaps TRBD1 as D (5 bases). The germline V gene has CDR1 MNHEY and CDR2 SVGEGT. V was shortened by 2 bases and J by 2 bases, with 16 bases between the two germline ends. The length of the CDR3 is 16 residues. The CDR3 loop reads CASSYDNGHLTYEQYF. The CDR3 region has the DNA TGTGCCAGCAGTTACGATAATGGACATCTTACCTACGAGCAGTACTTC.

The DNA of the CDR3 is TGTGCCAGCAGCTTAGCAGGGTCGAACACCGGGGAGCTGTTTTTT. Its translation: CASSLAGSNTGELFF. The chain recombines TRBV11-2 with TRBJ2-2, with D possibly matching TRBD1 (5 bases). The V and J ends lost 1 base and 0 bases respectively, with 6 bases between them. This CDR3 has 15 amino acids. CDR1 and CDR2 from the germline V gene are SGHAT and FQNNGV.

This chain connects TRBV19 to TRBJ1-2, with 9 bases that match TRBD1. Germline V CDR1 and CDR2: LNHDA, SQIVND (reference sequence). Losses at the gene ends were 7 bases for V and 8 bases for J; bases not matched to a gene: 17. This CDR3 is 16 amino acids long. CDR3 loop: CASTKTGGETRLGYTF. In DNA form, the CDR3 reads TGTGCCAGTACTAAAACAGGGGGCGAAACCCGGTTGGGCTACACCTTC.

The chain recombines TRBV6-5 with TRBJ1-1; a weak D match, TRBD1 (6 bases). This CDR3 has 13 amino acids. Trimming stripped 5 bases from V and 5 bases from J, with 12 bases between. Per the germline V gene, CDR1 is MNHEY and CDR2 is SVGAGI. The CDR3 is CASSPGVRTEAFF. The CDR3 DNA is TGTGCCAGCAGTCCAGGGGTACGGACTGAAGCTTTCTTT.

The chain has TRBV6-1 and TRBJ1-2; D is possibly TRBD1 (5 bases). The CDR3 runs 16 residues. Trimming stripped 1 base from V and 2 bases from J, with 14 bases between. Germline V gene lookup returns CDR1 MNHNS and CDR2 SASEGT. For the CDR3, the DNA is TGTGCCAGCAGTGAAGTGTGGGGGGGGTTAAACTATGGCTACACCTTC. Protein: CASSEVWGGLNYGYTF.

The table lists this clone with a few counts. The rearrangement links TRBV7-9 to TRBJ1-4; 9 bases are shared with TRBD1. V dropped 5 bases and J dropped 7; count of bases not matched to a gene: 5. Germline-derived CDR1 and CDR2 are SEHNR and FQNEAQ (reference sequence). The CDR3 runs 14 residues. CDR3 nucleotide sequence: TGTGCCAGCAGCCCTGGACAGGGGAGTGAAAAACTGTTTTTT. It encodes CASSPGQGSEKLFF.

The gene calls are TRBV6-5 and TRBJ2-5, with TRBD2 identical over 10 bases. Looked up from germline, CDR1 is MNHEY and CDR2 is SVGAGI. V lost 6 bases to trimming and J lost 5 bases; unmatched junction nucleotides: 9. The CDR3 consists of 15 residues. CDR3 coding DNA: TGTGCCAGCAGCCCCTTCCCGGGACTAGCGGAGACCCAGTACTTC. This encodes CASSPFPGLAETQYF.

The chain employs TRBV9 and TRBJ2-3; weak D call: TRBD2 (6 bases). With 4 bases removed from V and 3 bases from J, the gap between germline ends came to 12 bases. The CDR3 has 14 amino acids. Germline CDR1 SGDLS, CDR2 YYNGEE. This CDR3 is CASSMEGPTDTQYF. The CDR3 DNA reads TGTGCCAGCAGCATGGAGGGGCCAACAGATACGCAGTATTTT.

This clone appeared once. The V gene is TRBV11-2, the J gene TRBJ2-2, with D perhaps TRBD2 (6 bases). Trimming shortened V by 7 bases and J by 2 bases, and 11 bases separated the two germline ends. Germline-derived CDR1 and CDR2 are SGHAT and FQNNGV. CDR3 length equals 14 residues. The CDR3 reads CASTVSGNTGELFF. In DNA form, the CDR3 reads TGTGCCAGCACCGTTAGCGGAAACACCGGGGAGCTGTTTTTT.

This chain links TRBV5-1 with TRBJ2-2; TRBD1 agrees at 11 bases. Germline V gene data show CDR1 as SGHRS and CDR2 as YFSETQ. This CDR3 contains 14 residues. The V segment lost 8 bases and the J segment 7 bases; nucleotides outside the gene matches: 7. The CDR3 nucleotides are TGCGCCAGTAAAGGACAGGGGGCGGTCGGGGAGCTGTTTTTT. Its translation: CASKGQGAVGELFF. The full variable domain, its missing parts supplied by reference TRBV5-1 and TRBJ2-2, is KAGVTQTPRYLIKTRGQQVTLSCSPISGHRSVSWYQQTPGQGLQFLFEYFSETQRNKGNFPGRFSGRQFSNSRSEMNVSTLELGDSALYLCASKGQGAVGELFFGEGSRLTVL.

This clone has just one count. The V call is TRBV7-2, the J call TRBJ1-1; D not resolved. V lost 2 bases, J lost 4 bases, and 5 bases lay in between. CDR3 length: 12 amino acids. Germline V CDR1 and CDR2: SGHTA, FQGNSA. The CDR3 DNA follows: TGTGCCAGCAGCTTACAGGCCACTGAAGCTTTCTTT. Amino acid sequence: CASSLQATEAFF.